This T cell receptor beta chain appears in the sequencing data of a study of cytomegalovirus exposure and HLA in healthy donors. Points from the study as a whole: Researchers counted around 180 TCR beta chains as cytomegalovirus-associated. Per published accounts, TCR beta sequences correctly predicted the HLA-A and HLA-B alleles of most subjects. In a later analysis, specific HLA alleles were associated with 15,000 to 20,000 TCR beta sequences at a 0.05 false discovery rate. Later genetic work tied a missense DCLRE1C variant to beta-chain V and J trimming.

This CDR3 is built from 15 residues. The germline V gene has CDR1 SGHTA and CDR2 FQGNSA. V lost 2 bases and J 0 bases, leaving 5 bases between the germline ends. In the PCR, 60 Vbeta and 13 Jbeta primers were used. Here immunoSEQ multiplex PCR was the method, and the copy in TCRdb shows in-frame clones only, minus some. The ten top clones account for 0.75% to 1%, within a sample of about 200,000 clones. Worth noting for this clone: What it binds is not known.

Sequenced: PBMCs. The rearrangement uses TRBV7-2 and TRBJ2-6, with D unclear. The TCR was taken from a woman aged 25 to 39 in good health and CMV-seropositive. The CDR3 sequence is CASSLTLSGANVLTF. CDR3 DNA sequence: TGTGCCAGCAGCTTAACTCTCTCTGGGGCCAACGTCCTGACTTTC.